This T cell receptor beta chain was captured by sequencing in a study of CD8+CD57+ T cells in acquired aplastic anemia. Whole-study context: Sorted cells (CD4+ and CD8+) yielded DNA amounts that averaged about 3.4 ug.

Broader study findings: A set of about 30 CD8+ CDR3 sequences was shared between patients and controls, and these sequences appeared highly expressed in patients. Patients and healthy controls showed no significant CD8+ Simpson's diversity difference.

On this clonotype itself: The antigen is not known.

The use of genomic DNA as template underpinned the TCR beta VDJ and CDR3 profiling. TCRdb redid the calling of the reads with MiXCR, one entry per CDR3 protein. The table shows more than 150,000 distinct CDR3 sequences, with about half occurring only once. Only patients with CD8+CD57+ cell expansion on flow cytometry were chosen for sequencing. At blood sampling, none of the patients had yet received therapy. This CDR3 has 17 amino acids. V was shortened by 0 bases and J by 7 bases, with 18 bases between the two germline ends. This sequence originates from a human donor with aplastic anemia. The chain joins TRBV12-3 or TRBV12-4 to TRBJ1-4; D gene ambiguous. The specimen sequenced was sorted CD4+, CD8+, or CD8+CD57+ T cells (not recorded which) from PBMCs. CDR3 coding DNA: TGTGCCAGCAGTTTAGCGCCGGGATTCGGCGGCCTTGAAAAACTGTTTTTT. Translating it yields CASSLAPGFGGLEKLFF.